Below, one T cell receptor (beta chain) is given with its context. Its antigen remains unidentified. Naive CD45RA+ and memory CD45RA-negative subsets were split from CD4+ cells. Some clones are missing from TCRdb's copy, which holds only in-frame ones; the method was immunoSEQ multiplex PCR. The table lists under 2.5 million clones, less than 95% of them singletons. The data originate from a study of shared clonotypes between healthy human individuals. CDR1 is LGHNA and CDR2 is YNFKEQ in the germline V gene. After removal of 0 bases from V and 7 bases from J, the junction contained 10 bases not matched to a gene. CDR3 length: 17 residues. General study findings and limits: Rarefaction indicated that sorted-subset sequencing remained incomplete although depth was large.

The source is a man between 18 and 35 years old in good health. Some clones in this sample may be carry-over from other donors' samples. This rearrangement joins TRBV4-2 to TRBJ1-4, with 8 bases matching TRBD1. The sequenced material came from naive CD4+ T cells from PBMCs. Subset in this sample: CD45RA+ positively selected. CDR3 sequence (DNA): TGTGCCAGCAGCCAAGATAATGAACGCAGGGGGCGTGAAAAACTGTTTTTT. Translated, it gives CASSQDNERRGREKLFF.